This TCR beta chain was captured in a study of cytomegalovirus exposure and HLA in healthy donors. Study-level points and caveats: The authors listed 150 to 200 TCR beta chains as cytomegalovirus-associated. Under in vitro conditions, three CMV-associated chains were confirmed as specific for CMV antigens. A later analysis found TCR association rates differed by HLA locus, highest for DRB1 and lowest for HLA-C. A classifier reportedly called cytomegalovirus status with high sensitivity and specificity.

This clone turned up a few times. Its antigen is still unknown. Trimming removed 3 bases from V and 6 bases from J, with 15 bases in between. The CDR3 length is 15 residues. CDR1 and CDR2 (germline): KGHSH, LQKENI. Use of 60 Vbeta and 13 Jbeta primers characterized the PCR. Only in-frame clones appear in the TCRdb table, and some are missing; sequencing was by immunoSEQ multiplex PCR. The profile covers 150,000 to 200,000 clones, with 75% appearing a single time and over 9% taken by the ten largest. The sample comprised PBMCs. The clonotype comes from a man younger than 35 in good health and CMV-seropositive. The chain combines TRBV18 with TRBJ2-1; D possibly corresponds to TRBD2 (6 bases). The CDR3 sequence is CASSPSGLPLNEQFF. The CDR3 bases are TGTGCCAGCTCACCTTCGGGACTCCCTCTCAATGAGCAGTTCTTC. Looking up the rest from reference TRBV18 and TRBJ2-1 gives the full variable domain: NAGVMQNPRHLVRRRGQEARLRCSPMKGHSHVYWYRQLPEEGLKFMVYLQKENIIDESGMPKERFSAEFPKEGPSILRIQQVVRGDSAAYFCASSPSGLPLNEQFFGPGTRLTVL.